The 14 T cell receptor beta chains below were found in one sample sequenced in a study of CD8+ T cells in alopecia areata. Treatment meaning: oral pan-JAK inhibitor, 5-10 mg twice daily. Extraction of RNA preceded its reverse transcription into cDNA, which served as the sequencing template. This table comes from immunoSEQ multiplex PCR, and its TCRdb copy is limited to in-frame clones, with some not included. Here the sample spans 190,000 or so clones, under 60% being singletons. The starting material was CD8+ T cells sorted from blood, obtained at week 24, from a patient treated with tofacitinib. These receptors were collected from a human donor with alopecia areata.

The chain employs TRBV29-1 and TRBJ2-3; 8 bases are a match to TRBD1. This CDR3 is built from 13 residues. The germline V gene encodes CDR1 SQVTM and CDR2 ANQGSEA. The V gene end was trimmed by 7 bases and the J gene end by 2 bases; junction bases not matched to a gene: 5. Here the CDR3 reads CSAPGQVTDTQYF. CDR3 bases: TGCAGCGCACCGGGACAGGTCACAGATACGCAGTATTTT.

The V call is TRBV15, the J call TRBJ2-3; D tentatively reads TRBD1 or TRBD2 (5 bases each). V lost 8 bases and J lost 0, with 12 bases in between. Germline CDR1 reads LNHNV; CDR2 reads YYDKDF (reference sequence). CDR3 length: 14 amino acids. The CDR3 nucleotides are TGTGCCACCGTCCGGGGCTCTAGCACAGATACGCAGTATTTT. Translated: CATVRGSSTDTQYF.

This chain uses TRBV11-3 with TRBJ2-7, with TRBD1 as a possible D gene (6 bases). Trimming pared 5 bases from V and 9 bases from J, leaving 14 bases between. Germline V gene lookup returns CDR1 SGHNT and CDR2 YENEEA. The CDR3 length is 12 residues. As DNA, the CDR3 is TGTGCCAGCAGCCCCGACAGGAACGCGCAGTACTTC. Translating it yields CASSPDRNAQYF.

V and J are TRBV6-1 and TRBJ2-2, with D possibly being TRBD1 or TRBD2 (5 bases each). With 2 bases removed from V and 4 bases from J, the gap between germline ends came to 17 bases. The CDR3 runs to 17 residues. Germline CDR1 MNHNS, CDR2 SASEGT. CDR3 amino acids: CASSETVGGRSTGELFF. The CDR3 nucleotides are TGTGCCAGCAGTGAAACCGTTGGGGGTCGGAGCACCGGGGAGCTGTTTTTT.

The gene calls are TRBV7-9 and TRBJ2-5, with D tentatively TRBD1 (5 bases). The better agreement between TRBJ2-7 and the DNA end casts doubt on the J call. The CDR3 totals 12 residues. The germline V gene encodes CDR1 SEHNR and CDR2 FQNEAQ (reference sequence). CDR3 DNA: TGTGCCAGCAGCTTAGACAGGCACGAGCAGTACTTC. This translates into CASSLDRHEQYF.

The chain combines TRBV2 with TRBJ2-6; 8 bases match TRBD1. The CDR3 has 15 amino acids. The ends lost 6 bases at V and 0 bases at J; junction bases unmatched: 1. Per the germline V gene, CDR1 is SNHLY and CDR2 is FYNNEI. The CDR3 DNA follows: TGTGCCAGCAGCGGACAGGGCTCTGGGGCCAACGTCCTGACTTTC. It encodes CASSGQGSGANVLTF.

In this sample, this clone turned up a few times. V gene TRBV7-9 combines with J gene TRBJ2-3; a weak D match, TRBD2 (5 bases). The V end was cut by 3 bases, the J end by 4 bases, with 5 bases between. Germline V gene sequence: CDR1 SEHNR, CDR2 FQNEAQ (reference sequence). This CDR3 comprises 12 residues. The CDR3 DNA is TGTGCCAGCAGCTTGCGGGCAGATACGCAGTATTTT. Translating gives CASSLRADTQYF.

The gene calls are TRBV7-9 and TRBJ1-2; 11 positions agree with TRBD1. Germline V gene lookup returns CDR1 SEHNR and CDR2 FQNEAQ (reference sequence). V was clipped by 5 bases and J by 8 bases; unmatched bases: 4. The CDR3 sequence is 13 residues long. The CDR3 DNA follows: TGTGCCAGCAGCAAGGGACAGGGGGTCGGCTACACCTTC. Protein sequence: CASSKGQGVGYTF.

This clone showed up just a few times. CDR3: CSVEAPRARTELYGYTF. CDR3 bases: TGCAGCGTTGAAGCCCCAAGGGCTCGCACAGAGCTCTATGGCTACACCTTC. This chain connects TRBV29-1 to TRBJ1-2; no firm D call. The CDR3 has 17 amino acids. With 1 base removed from V and 4 bases from J, the gap between germline ends came to 22 bases. The germline gives CDR1 SQVTM, CDR2 ANQGSEA.

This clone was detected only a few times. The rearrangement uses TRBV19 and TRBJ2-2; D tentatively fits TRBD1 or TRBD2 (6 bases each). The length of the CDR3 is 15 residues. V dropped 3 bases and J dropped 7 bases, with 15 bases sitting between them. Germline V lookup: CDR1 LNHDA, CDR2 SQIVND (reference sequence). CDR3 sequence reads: CASSIVRDTGGELFF. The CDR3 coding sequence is TGTGCCAGTAGTATCGTGCGGGACACAGGCGGGGAGCTGTTTTTT.

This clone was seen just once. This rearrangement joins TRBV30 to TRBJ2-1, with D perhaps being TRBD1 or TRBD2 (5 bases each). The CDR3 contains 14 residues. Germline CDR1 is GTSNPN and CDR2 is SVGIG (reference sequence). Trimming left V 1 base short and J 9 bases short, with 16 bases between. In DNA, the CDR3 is TGTGCCTGGAGTGGAACCTGGGGACCCCGTGAGCAGTTCTTC. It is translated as CAWSGTWGPREQFF. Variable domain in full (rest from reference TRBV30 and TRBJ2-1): SQTIHQWPATLVQPVGSPLSLECTVEGTSNPNLYWYRQAAGRGLQLLFYSVGIGQISSEVPQNLSASRPQDRQFILSSKKLLLSDSGFYLCAWSGTWGPREQFFGPGTRLTVL.

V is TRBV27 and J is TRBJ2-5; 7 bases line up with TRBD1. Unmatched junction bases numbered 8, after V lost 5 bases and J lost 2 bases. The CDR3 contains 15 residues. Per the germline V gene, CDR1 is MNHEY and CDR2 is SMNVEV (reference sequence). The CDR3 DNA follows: TGTGCCAGCAGTCATATAGGACAGGCTCAAGAGACCCAGTACTTC. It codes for CASSHIGQAQETQYF.

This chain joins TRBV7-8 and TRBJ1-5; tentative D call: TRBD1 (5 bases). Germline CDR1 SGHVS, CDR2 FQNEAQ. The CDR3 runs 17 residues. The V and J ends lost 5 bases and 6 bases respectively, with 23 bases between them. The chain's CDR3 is CASSPRLPWGFPQPQHF. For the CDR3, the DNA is TGTGCCAGCAGCCCCCGACTGCCCTGGGGGTTTCCTCAGCCCCAGCATTTT.

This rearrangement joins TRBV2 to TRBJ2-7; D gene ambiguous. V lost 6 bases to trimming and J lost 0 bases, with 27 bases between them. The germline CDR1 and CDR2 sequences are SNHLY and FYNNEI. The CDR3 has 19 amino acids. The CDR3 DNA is TGTGCCAGCAGCCCGGCGTTCGGCTCCAGTCTTAAAAGCTCCTACGAGCAGTACTTC. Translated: CASSPAFGSSLKSSYEQYF.